Listed here is a single T cell receptor beta chain. This sample includes further DNA sequences coding for the same CDR3. These data originate in a study of blood T cell repertoires in COVID-19. Looking at the study overall: Sites in the United States, Italy and Spain provided acute and convalescent COVID-19 samples.

Germline CDR1 reads MDHEN; CDR2 reads SYDVKM. V gave up 2 bases and J gave up 2 bases, with 10 bases separating them. CDR3 length equals 14 residues. Produced via immunoSEQ multiplex PCR; TCRdb's table is partial and in-frame only. Of roughly 340,000 clones in the sample, about 90% were seen once. The sample comprised peripheral blood. This TCR was sampled from a young woman with COVID-19, enrolled during active disease. The V gene is TRBV28, the J gene TRBJ2-7; TRBD2 is a possible D gene (7 bases). CDR3 amino acids: CASSLGGGPYEQYF. The CDR3 DNA follows: TGTGCCAGCAGTTTAGGGGGGGGGCCCTACGAGCAGTACTTC.